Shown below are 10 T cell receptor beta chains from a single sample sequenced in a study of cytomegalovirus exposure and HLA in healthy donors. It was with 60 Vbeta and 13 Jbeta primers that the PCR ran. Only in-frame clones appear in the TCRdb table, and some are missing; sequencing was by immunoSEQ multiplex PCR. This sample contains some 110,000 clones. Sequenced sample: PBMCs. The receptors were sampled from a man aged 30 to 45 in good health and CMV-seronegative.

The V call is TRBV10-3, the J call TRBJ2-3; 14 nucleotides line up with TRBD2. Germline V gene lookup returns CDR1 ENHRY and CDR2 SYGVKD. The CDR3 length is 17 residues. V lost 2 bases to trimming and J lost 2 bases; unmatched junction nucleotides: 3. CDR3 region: CAISEGTSGGLTDTQYF. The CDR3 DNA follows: TGTGCCATCAGTGAGGGGACTAGCGGGGGCCTCACAGATACGCAGTATTTT.

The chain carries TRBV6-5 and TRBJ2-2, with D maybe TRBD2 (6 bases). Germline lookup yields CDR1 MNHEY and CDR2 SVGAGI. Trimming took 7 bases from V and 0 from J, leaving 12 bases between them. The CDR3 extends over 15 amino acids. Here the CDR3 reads CASTGTDPNTGELFF. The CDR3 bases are TGTGCCAGCACCGGGACTGATCCGAACACCGGGGAGCTGTTTTTT.

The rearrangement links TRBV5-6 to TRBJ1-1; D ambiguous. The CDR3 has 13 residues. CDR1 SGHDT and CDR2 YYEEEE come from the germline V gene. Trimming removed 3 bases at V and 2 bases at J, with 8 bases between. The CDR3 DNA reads TGTGCCAGCAGCTGGGGAGATAACACTGAAGCTTTCTTT. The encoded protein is CASSWGDNTEAFF.

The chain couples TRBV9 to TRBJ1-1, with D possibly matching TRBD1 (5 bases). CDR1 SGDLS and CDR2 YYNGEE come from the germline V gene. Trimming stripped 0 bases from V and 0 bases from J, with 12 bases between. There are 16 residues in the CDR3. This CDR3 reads CASSVAAGPMNTEAFF. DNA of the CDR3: TGTGCCAGCAGCGTAGCGGCAGGGCCCATGAACACTGAAGCTTTCTTT.

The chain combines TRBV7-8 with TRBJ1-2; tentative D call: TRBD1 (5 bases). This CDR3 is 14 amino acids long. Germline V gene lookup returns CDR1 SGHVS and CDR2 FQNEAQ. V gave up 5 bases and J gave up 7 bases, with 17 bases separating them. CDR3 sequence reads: CASSGPRAVGGYTF. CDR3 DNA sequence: TGTGCCAGCAGCGGCCCCAGGGCTGTCGGTGGCTACACCTTC. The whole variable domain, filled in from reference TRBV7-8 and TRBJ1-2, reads GAGVSQSPRYKVAKRGQDVALRCDPISGHVSLFWYQQALGQGPEFLTYFQNEAQLDKSGLPSDRFFAERPEGSVSTLKIQRTQQEDSAVYLCASSGPRAVGGYTFGSGTRLTVV.

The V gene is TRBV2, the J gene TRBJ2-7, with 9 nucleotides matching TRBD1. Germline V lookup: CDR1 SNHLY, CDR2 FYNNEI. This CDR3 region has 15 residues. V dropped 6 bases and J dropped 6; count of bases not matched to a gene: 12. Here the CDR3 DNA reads TGTGCCAGCAGGACCGGGACAGGGAAGCCTAGCGAGCAGTACTTC. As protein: CASRTGTGKPSEQYF.

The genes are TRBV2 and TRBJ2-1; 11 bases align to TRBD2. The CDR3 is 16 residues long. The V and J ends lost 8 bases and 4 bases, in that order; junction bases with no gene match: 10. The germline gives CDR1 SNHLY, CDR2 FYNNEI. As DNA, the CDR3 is TGTGCCAGCGGAGCTAGCGGGGGGTTTAATTACAATGAGCAGTTCTTC. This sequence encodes CASGASGGFNYNEQFF.

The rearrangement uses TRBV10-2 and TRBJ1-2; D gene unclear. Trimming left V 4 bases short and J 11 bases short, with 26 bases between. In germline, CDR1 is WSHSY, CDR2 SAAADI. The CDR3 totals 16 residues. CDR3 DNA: TGCGCCAGCAGTGGATCGGAGGGTTTACTTTCGGGGAGGTACACCTTC. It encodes CASSGSEGLLSGRYTF.

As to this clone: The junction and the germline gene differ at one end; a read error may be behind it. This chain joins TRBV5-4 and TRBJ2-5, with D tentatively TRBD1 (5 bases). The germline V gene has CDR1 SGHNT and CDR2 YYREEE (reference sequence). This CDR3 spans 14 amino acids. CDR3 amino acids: CASSSTATQETRYF. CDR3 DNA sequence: TGTGCCAGCAGCTCGACAGCGACTCAAGAGACCCGGTACTTC.

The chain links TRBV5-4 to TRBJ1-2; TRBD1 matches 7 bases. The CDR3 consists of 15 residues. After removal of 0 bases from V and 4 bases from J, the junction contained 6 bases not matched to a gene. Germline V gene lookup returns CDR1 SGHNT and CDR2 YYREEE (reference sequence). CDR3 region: CASSLEPGTVYGYTF. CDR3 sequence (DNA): TGTGCCAGCAGCTTGGAACCCGGGACAGTCTATGGCTACACCTTC.